This TCR beta chain derives from a study of CD8 T cells in ankylosing spondylitis. TCRdb independently ran MiXCR on the 5' RACE reads; one entry per CDR3 protein. The top ten clones hold under 20% of a sample with 700,000 or so distinct CDR3 sequences, under 20% of them seen once. The CDR3 spans 13 residues. The germline V gene has CDR1 DFQATT and CDR2 SNEGSKA (reference sequence). The V end lost 6 bases, the J end lost 3 bases, and 14 bases lay between the germline ends. Comment on this clonotype: The antigen remains unidentified.

Study observations and caveats: Among TCR beta sequences, a motif of eight highly homologous variants appeared characteristic of ankylosing spondylitis blood. Earlier reports found some motif variants in synovial fluid and blood in reactive arthritis.

The sequenced sample was blood, either unsorted or a sorted T cell fraction (not recorded which). The receptor was derived from a male donor with ankylosing spondylitis. The J gene is TRBJ1-1, the V gene TRBV20-1, with TRBD1 as a possible D gene (5 bases). This CDR3 reads CSAPKLGDTEAFF. Here the CDR3 DNA reads TGCAGTGCCCCAAAGTTAGGGGACACTGAAGCTTTCTTT.